This T cell receptor beta chain was profiled in a study of cytomegalovirus exposure and HLA in healthy donors (dated by TCRdb to 2015 to 2018). Broadly, across the study: In an earlier analysis of 587 of the donors, around 290 Gb of sequence data and about 110 million unique TCR beta sequences from about 180 million T cells were reported. Approximately 310 gigabases of sequencing data and 91 million or so unique TCR sequences made up an early release that covered several hundred HLA-typed donors. Of the roughly 400 genotyped donors, approximately 83% fell in the genetic ancestry cluster associated with self-reported Caucasian donors. The study aimed to test whether signatures of past pathogen exposure could be identified by cataloging public T cell receptors. The study used immunosequencing to profile the T cell repertoires of approximately 640 subjects and linked those repertoires to cytomegalovirus serostatus. A separate validation cohort of 100 to 150 different subjects was used in addition to the roughly 640-subject first cohort. High-throughput TCR immunosequencing, statistical association of individual TCRs with disease status, and machine learning were combined to predict cytomegalovirus infection status. A later analysis re-analyzed previously published TCR beta repertoires from 550 to 700 donors and added high-resolution HLA genotyping to study TCR occurrence patterns. Rather than drawing on any new phenotypic data, the later analysis identified candidate immune exposures from TCR beta sequences and the way those sequences occurred across donors. An earlier analysis of 500 to 750 of the donors applied high-throughput TCR beta sequencing to assess whether each TCR beta V gene segment acted as functional or pseudogenic. Donor age, sex, ethnicity and CMV serostatus were collected together with the repertoire data. A later genetic analysis took genome-wide SNP genotypes for about three fifths of the roughly 700 donors and used that subset as a discovery cohort. Every repertoire in the discovery cohort had been generated on one and the same sequencing platform. HLA typing included class I and class II loci at four-digit resolution. The number of typed donors differed by locus: about 620-640 for A, B, C, DRB1 and DQB1; 500 to 550 for DQA1; 606 for DPA1; and roughly 470 for DPB1. Four to six DR-DQ haplotypes were handled as single units for association and clustering because linkage in the cohort was strong. Among about 410 genotyped donors of the cohort, an average of around 250,000 unique TCR beta nucleotide sequences was sequenced per donor, of which about 18% were non-productive.

Library preparation used the immunoSEQ multiplex PCR assay. For the multiplex PCR, a mixture combining 60 forward primers for TCR Vbeta segments and 13 reverse primers for TCR Jbeta segments was used. Amplification of the CDR3 region of rearranged TCR beta genes was performed with a multiplex PCR assay on genomic DNA. On the Illumina HiSeq System, the amplified TCR beta libraries were sequenced as 87-base-pair reads. As for how the authors treated the data: In a later analysis, tens of millions of unique TCR beta chains were counted across the roughly 610 repertoires, and roughly 10 million of these chains were shared by at least two donors. Raw reads were error-corrected and collapsed into unique sequences by a nearest-neighbor algorithm in which closely related sequences were merged to remove PCR and sequencing errors. To assign V, D and J gene segments, CDR3 sequences were aligned to IMGT reference sequences. Each retained sequence needed at least a six-nucleotide match to both a V gene segment and a J gene segment. Rearrangements were classified as productive when the CDR3 lacked stop codons and remained in frame with V and J, and all other rearrangements were classified as non-productive. Following IMGT convention, CDR3 was defined as the stretch from the second conserved V-encoded cysteine to the conserved J-encoded phenylalanine. The earlier analysis of approximately 590 of the donors excluded any sequence lacking an unambiguous match to a single V gene segment. In an earlier analysis of 500 to 750 of the donors, V segments were called functional above 56.7% productive rearrangements and were called segregating when the between-donor standard deviation exceeded 5%. A statistical classification framework was built for diagnosing cytomegalovirus status from the catalog of TCR beta chain sequences. In a later analysis, TCR nucleotide sequences were compared against IMGT/GENE-DB human TR gene sequences so that V and J genes could be assigned. The TCRdist pipeline was used in a later analysis to assign CDR3 sequences and most-parsimonious VDJ recombination scenarios. In a later analysis, each TCR beta chain was defined by its CDR3 amino acid sequence together with its V-gene family, and reads lacking a unique V-gene family were excluded. As a way to deal with suspected cross-contamination and a sequencing artifact, a later analysis dropped approximately 570 nucleotide sequences that were highly shared and had low generation probability. In a later analysis, a clonal expansion index was calculated for each public chain from normalized within-repertoire ranks of inferred template counts. Generation probabilities in a later analysis came from a VDJ recombination model fitted to out-of-frame rearrangements, and those results were checked against IGoR. A later analysis scored TCR-TCR, TCR-HLA and TCR-CMV co-occurrence with hypergeometric tests, applying a repertoire-size bias correction to TCR pairs. A later analysis estimated false discovery rates by permuting HLA or CMV assignments 20 times. A later analysis grouped co-occurring TCRs with DBSCAN, adding TCRdist sequence similarity when clustering within HLA-allele-positive subsets. Repertoires with fewer than 30,000 or more than 120,000 public chains, plus five repertoires with anomalous nucleotide sharing, were excluded from co-occurrence clustering. What TCRdb holds here is the immuneACCESS table cut down to in-frame rearrangements. Part of the clones is not present; checked against another copy, under half of the missing clones reflect an unresolved V gene, and the others are unexplained. Clonal size and the V and J genes are those of that table, whereas D and trimming came from the DNA. Recorded for this sample are about 150,000 clones; over 70% of them occurred a single time. The leading ten clones occupy around 2.2% of the sample.

Per the germline V gene (reference sequence), SEHNR is the CDR1 and FQNEAQ is the CDR2. Including the terminal cysteine and phenylalanine, the CDR3 comprises 15 residues. Here the CDR3 DNA is all that survives: 45 bases in frame from base 1. Unmatched junction bases come to 5, with V trimmed by 4 bases and J by 0 bases. The cohort consisted of hundreds of healthy bone marrow donors. Cohort members were all nominally healthy when sampled, although unrecorded immune exposures were likely present. The donor tested CMV seronegative and was one of the 352 seronegative cohort members. Every donor gave a peripheral blood sample, and the peripheral blood mononuclear cells from that sample were used for TCR beta sequencing. Genomic DNA extraction from the blood cell samples was performed with the Qiagen DNeasy Blood Extraction Kit. A note on this clone: Its cognate antigen has yet to be identified. Base qualities are missing; no much larger clone stands one base away.

Paper-wide results and their limitations: Correlated functional status among segregating V segments might be attributable to linkage disequilibrium, but an unknown experimental factor could not be ruled out. A later analysis reported that several top co-occurrence clusters appeared linked to parvovirus B19, influenza, CMV and Epstein-Barr virus. Because the 87-base-pair reads could not distinguish some IMGT-functional V segments, including TRBV6-2 and TRBV6-3, those segments were excluded. A few of the identified cytomegalovirus-associated TCR beta chains were confirmed in vitro to be specific for cytomegalovirus antigens. A later analysis associated 16,951 TCR beta sequences with specific HLA alleles at a false discovery rate of 0.05. An earlier analysis of roughly 570 of the donors showed that most TCR beta V segments appeared in productive rearrangements either about 87% or about 30% of the time, which broadly matched IMGT annotations. Sequencing depth was assumed to be roughly uniform across donors in the presence/absence analyses, though that assumption may not hold. Most TCR sequences were observed very rarely across donors, whereas some public TCRs were present in many individuals. Most CMV-associated TCR beta chains appeared to be HLA-restricted in a later analysis, and the HLA associations seemed to be driven largely by CMV exposure. V-gene and J-gene trimming of TCR beta chains was associated with a missense DCLRE1C variant in a later genetic analysis, and the association was replicated in an independent cohort. The only immune exposure information available for the cohort was CMV serostatus. The authors suggested that the approach could potentially be extended to other disease states and immunological phenotypes. Compared with equally common non-associated chains, HLA-associated TCR beta chains in a later analysis were more clonally expanded and had lower generation probabilities. In a later genetic analysis, fewer N-insertions in productive TCRs were reported among donors in an Asian-associated ancestry cluster than the roughly 640-donor mean. A further reported finding was that TCR beta sequences accurately predicted the HLA-A and HLA-B alleles for most subjects in the first cohort. HLA typing was unavailable for some donors at each locus, so association tests used only the typed subset. The classifier was reported to diagnose cytomegalovirus status with high specificity and sensitivity in both the original and validation cohorts. A group of highly shared sequence variants was considered likely to be a technical artifact of the sequencing pipeline. A later analysis found that TCR association rates varied across HLA loci, with DRB1 alleles showing the most associated TCRs and HLA-C alleles the fewest. In this cohort, only TCR beta chains were sequenced, and detectable features were limited by the absence of alpha or paired-chain data. Some 16 rarely observed V segments, including chromosome 9 orphons, were excluded from the earlier analysis of some 590 of the donors because counts were too low. When HLA alleles, especially DR and DQ, strongly co-occurred, attributing TCR associations to individual alleles was difficult. The study gave a list of 150 to 200 TCR beta chains associated with cytomegalovirus.

The rearranged segments are TRBV7-9 and TRBJ2-7, with 8 bases aligning to TRBD1. Material for sequencing was PBMCs. This clonotype was obtained from a young man in good health and CMV-seronegative. The CDR3 protein is CASSSGQASSYEQYF. The sequenced DNA: TGTGCCAGCAGCTCGGGACAGGCCAGCTCCTACGAGCAGTACTTC.